This paragraph covers one T cell receptor beta chain sequence. This CDR3 is also generated by other DNA sequences in the sample. Per germline, CDR1 MGHRA and CDR2 YSYEKL. Between the trimmed V and J ends, which lost 1 base and 0 bases, there was a span of 4 bases. The CDR3 is made up of 13 amino acids. The data stem from a study of control samples from healthy donors and cancer patients. The data were produced by immunoSEQ multiplex PCR, yet TCRdb's version contains in-frame clones alone and is incomplete. The data show about 250,000 clones, with roughly 87% seen just once and roughly 15% held by the top ten.

The V and J genes are TRBV4-1 and TRBJ2-7, with D unresolved. The TCR comes from an older woman with lung cancer. Material for sequencing was PBMCs. Here the CDR3 reads CASSQGSSYEQYF. The CDR3 DNA reads as TGCGCCAGCAGCCAAGGTTCCTCCTACGAGCAGTACTTC.